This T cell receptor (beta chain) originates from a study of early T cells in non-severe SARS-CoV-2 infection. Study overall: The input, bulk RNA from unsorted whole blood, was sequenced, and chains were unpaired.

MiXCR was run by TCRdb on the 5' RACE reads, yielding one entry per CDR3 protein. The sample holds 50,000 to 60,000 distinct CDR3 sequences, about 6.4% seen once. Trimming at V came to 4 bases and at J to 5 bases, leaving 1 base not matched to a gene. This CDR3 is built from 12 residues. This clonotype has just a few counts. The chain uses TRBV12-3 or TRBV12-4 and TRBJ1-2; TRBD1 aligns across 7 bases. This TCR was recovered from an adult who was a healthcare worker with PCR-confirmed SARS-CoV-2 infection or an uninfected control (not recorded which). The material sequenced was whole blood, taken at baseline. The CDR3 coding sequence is TGTGCCAGCAGTTCGGGACAGTATGGCTACACCTTC. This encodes CASSSGQYGYTF.